A selection of T cell receptor beta chains follows, all from one sample in a study of blood T cell repertoires in COVID-19. This table comes from immunoSEQ multiplex PCR, and its TCRdb copy is limited to in-frame clones, with some not included. The sample yields hundreds of thousands of clones, over 80% seen once. The sample was peripheral blood. These TCRs come from a woman between 35 and 50 years old who had recovered from COVID-19. The conserved cysteine and the conserved F or W are not part of the CDR3 here. Clone sizes are given selectively: once, few, many, or a class where the clone is expanded.

j_call,v_call,clone_size,cdr3_aa
TRBJ2-7,TRBV5-1,.,ASSPRAPYYEQY
TRBJ2-3,TRBV5-4,.,ASSLGGGTDTQY
TRBJ1-1,TRBV27,once,ASSRNWGGTEAF
TRBJ1-2,TRBV19,.,ASSNRDTTGYT
TRBJ1-5,TRBV5-1,.,ASSLAGLTNQPQH
TRBJ1-1,TRBV7-9,.,ASSFDSMNTEAF
TRBJ1-2,TRBV30,.,AWRGPGTGVFGYT
TRBJ1-4,TRBV6-6,.,ASSTGTLLEKLF
TRBJ1-1,TRBV5-4,.,ASSGLGGGKSMNTEAF
TRBJ1-2,TRBV12-3/TRBV12-4,.,ASSLMTGYGYT
TRBJ1-4,TRBV30,.,AWDLYSNEKLF
TRBJ2-1,TRBV7-9,.,ASSLRGPGTNNEQF
TRBJ1-4,TRBV2,.,ASSGRQINEKLF
TRBJ1-4,TRBV14,.,ASSQYGATNEKLF
TRBJ2-5,TRBV7-2,.,ASSLDGVQETQY
TRBJ1-6,TRBV2,.,ASSPPAPGAYNSPLH
TRBJ1-5,TRBV6-5,.,ASSGTVTQPQH
TRBJ2-7,TRBV18,once,ASSRDSLSYEQY
TRBJ1-6,TRBV25-1,.,ASSGWLRDSPLH
TRBJ2-5,TRBV12-3/TRBV12-4,.,ASTLRETQY
TRBJ2-3,TRBV19,.,ASSPRKIATDTQY
TRBJ2-5,TRBV5-1,.,ASSLALAATQETQY
TRBJ1-1,TRBV4-1,.,ASSQAPGVKREAF
TRBJ2-1,TRBV7-3,.,ASSPSGGPYNEQF
TRBJ2-7,TRBV19,few,ATGTGAHEQY
TRBJ1-2,TRBV4-2,few,ASSQMPGTGNYGYT
TRBJ1-1,TRBV10-3,.,AISESRGQGTEAF
TRBJ2-7,TRBV5-4,once,ASSLGTGAFYEQY
TRBJ1-2,TRBV9,.,ASSAGGESGYT
TRBJ1-1,TRBV5-1,.,ASSLETGVGAF
TRBJ2-1,TRBV12-3/TRBV12-4,once,ASSFRYNEQF
TRBJ1-2,TRBV7-3,.,ASRRQATDNYGYT
TRBJ1-1,TRBV9,.,ASSVTGGGNTEAF
TRBJ2-7,TRBV13,many,ASRWTGGPSREQY
TRBJ2-5,TRBV2,once,ASGRPSSGGLKTQY
TRBJ2-3,TRBV5-1,.,ASSPTTSGGSGDTQY
TRBJ2-2,TRBV14,.,ASSQWTGKNTGELF
TRBJ1-5,TRBV19,.,ASSIGRTGSQPQH
TRBJ1-2,TRBV10-3,.,AIAAGAGGYT
TRBJ2-1,TRBV28,.,ASSPRTHSGPTYNEQF
TRBJ2-4,TRBV2,.,ASSERGITLNIQY
TRBJ1-2,TRBV6-4,.,ASRAGDGYT
TRBJ2-7,TRBV27,.,ASSFLGGQGYEQY
TRBJ1-2,TRBV19,few,ASLRGSSDYGYT
TRBJ2-1,TRBV7-8,.,ASSLVGQGRGNEQF
TRBJ2-7,TRBV2,many,ASRDRDEQY
TRBJ1-1,TRBV10-1,.,ASSPAGTGPNTEAF
TRBJ1-2,TRBV9,.,ASSGTGSDYGYT
TRBJ1-1,TRBV5-6,.,ASSRGYTEAF
TRBJ1-1,TRBV7-2,.,ASSPDPSGTC
TRBJ2-5,TRBV6-6,few,ASSQTGVETQY
TRBJ1-2,TRBV19,.,ASSGRTGSDYGYT
TRBJ1-1,TRBV5-1,.,ASSLRGHTEAF
TRBJ2-7,TRBV4-3,.,ASSPAAGGEFYEQY
TRBJ1-4,TRBV29-1,.,SVTGRTNEKLF
TRBJ2-2,TRBV30,.,AWSVGGFGELF
TRBJ2-7,TRBV5-4,.,ASSYDSYEQY